Described below is a single TCR beta chain sequence and its context. These data are taken from a study of cytomegalovirus exposure and HLA in healthy donors. Study-wide background: Around 83% of more than 300 genotyped donors fell in the Caucasian-associated ancestry cluster.

The germline V gene has CDR1 MNHNS and CDR2 SASEGT. Trimming took off 3 bases at V and 3 bases at J, with 15 bases between the two ends. The CDR3 covers 15 residues. 13 Jbeta primers and 60 Vbeta primers were used for the PCR. Data came from immunoSEQ multiplex PCR; TCRdb stores just in-frame clones and leaves some out. The sample has about 140,000 clones, roughly 75% seen once. The rearrangement links TRBV6-1 to TRBJ2-7; a weak D match, TRBD2 (5 bases). The TCR originated in a female donor in good health and CMV-seronegative. The specimen sequenced was PBMCs. CDR3: CASSDIEESGYEQYF. The CDR3 region has the DNA TGTGCCAGCAGTGACATCGAGGAAAGCGGCTACGAGCAGTACTTC.